In its sample, the clone carrying this TCR beta chain was seen a few times. What it binds is unknown. This entry comes from a study of cytomegalovirus exposure and HLA in healthy donors. Study-wide results and caveats: TCR beta chains associated with HLA were, in a later analysis, more clonally expanded than equally common others.

The ends lost 2 bases at V and 5 bases at J; junction bases unmatched: 11. The CDR3 is made up of 16 amino acids. From germline, CDR1 is MNHEY and CDR2 SVGAGI. PCR used 60 Vbeta primers and 13 Jbeta primers. The method was immunoSEQ multiplex PCR; TCRdb's version includes in-frame clones alone and lacks a portion of them. The table has about 62,000 clones, over 60% seen once. J is TRBJ1-2 and V is TRBV6-5, with 7 bases identical to TRBD1. Sequenced sample: PBMCs. The origin of this receptor is a woman in her 30s in good health and CMV-seronegative. The CDR3 spells CASSYIGTAVVYGYTF. The CDR3 DNA sequence: TGTGCCAGCAGTTACATTGGGACAGCGGTAGTGTATGGCTACACCTTC.